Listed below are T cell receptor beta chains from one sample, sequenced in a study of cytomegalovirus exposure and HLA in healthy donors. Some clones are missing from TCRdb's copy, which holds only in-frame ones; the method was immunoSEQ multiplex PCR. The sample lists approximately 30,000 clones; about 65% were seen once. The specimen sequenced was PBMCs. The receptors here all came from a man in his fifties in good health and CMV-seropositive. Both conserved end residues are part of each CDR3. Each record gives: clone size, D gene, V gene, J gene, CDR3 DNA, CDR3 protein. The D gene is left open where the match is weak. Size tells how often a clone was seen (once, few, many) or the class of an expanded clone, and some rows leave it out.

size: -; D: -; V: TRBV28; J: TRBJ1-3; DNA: TGTGCCAGCAGTTCTAGGCGGAGGACTGGAAACACCATATATTTT; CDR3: CASSSRRRTGNTIYF
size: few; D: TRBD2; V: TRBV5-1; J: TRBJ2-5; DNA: TGCGCCAGCAGCTTGTGGCTAGCGGGCGAGACCCAGTACTTC; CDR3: CASSLWLAGETQYF
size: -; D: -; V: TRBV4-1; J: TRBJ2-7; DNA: TGCGCCAGCAGCCAAGTGGCAGGGGACTACGAGCAGTACTTC; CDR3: CASSQVAGDYEQYF
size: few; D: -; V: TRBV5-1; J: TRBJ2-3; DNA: TGCGCCAGCAGTGTGGACTCTAGCACAGATACGCAGTATTTT; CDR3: CASSVDSSTDTQYF
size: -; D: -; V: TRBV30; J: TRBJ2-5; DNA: TGTGCCTGGAGTGGTGAGGGTCCGCGATACTTC; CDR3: CAWSGEGPRYF
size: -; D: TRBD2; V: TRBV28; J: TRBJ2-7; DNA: TGTGCCAGCAGTCCCCGGACTAGCGGAACCTACGAGCAGTACTTC; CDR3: CASSPRTSGTYEQYF
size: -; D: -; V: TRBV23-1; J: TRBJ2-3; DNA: TGCGCCAGGGACAGAATCCTCACAGATACGCAGTATTTT; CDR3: CARDRILTDTQYF
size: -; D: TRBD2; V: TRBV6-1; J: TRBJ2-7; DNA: TGTGCCAGCAGTGGCGGGACTAGAGGTCACTACGAGCAGTACTTC; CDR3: CASSGGTRGHYEQYF
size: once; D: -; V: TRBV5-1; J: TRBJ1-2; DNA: TGCGCCAGCAGCTTGGAAGGGGGAGGCTACACCTTC; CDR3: CASSLEGGGYTF
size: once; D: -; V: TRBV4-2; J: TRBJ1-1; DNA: TGTGCCAGCAGCCAAGGGACAGCCCAAGCTTTCTTT; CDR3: CASSQGTAQAFF
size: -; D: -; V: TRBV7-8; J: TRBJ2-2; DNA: TGTGCCAGCAGCTCTCAGGGGCAACTGGACACCGGGGAGCTGTTTTTT; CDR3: CASSSQGQLDTGELFF
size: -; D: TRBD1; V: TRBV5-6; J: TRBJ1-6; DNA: TGTGCCAGCAGCCCCTTGGACAGGGGTTCACCCCTCCACTTT; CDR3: CASSPLDRGSPLHF
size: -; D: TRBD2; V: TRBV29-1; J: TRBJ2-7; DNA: TGCAAGGAGCGGGAGGCCTACGAGCAGTACTTC; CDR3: CKEREAYEQYF
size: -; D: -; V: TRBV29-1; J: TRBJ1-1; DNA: TGCAGCGTTGAAGAGAGTTGGCGGAAGAACACTGAAGCTTTCTTT; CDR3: CSVEESWRKNTEAFF
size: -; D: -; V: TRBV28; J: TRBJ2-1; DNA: TGTGCGACCACAGAGGGTTACAATGAGCAGTTCTTC; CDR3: CATTEGYNEQFF
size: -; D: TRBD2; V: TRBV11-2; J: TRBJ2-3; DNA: TGTGCCAGCAGCTTAGGGCGGACTAGCGGGAGGACGGATACGCAGTATTTT; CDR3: CASSLGRTSGRTDTQYF
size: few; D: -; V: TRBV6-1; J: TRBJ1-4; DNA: TGTGCCAGCAGGGAGGGAGCAACTAATGAAAAACTGTTTTTT; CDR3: CASREGATNEKLFF
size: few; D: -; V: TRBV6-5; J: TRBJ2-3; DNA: TGTGCCAGCAGTTCTAGCACAGATACGCAGTATTTT; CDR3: CASSSSTDTQYF
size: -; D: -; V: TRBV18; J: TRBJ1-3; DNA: TGTGCCAGCTCATTAGACACGGGAAACACCATATATTTT; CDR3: CASSLDTGNTIYF
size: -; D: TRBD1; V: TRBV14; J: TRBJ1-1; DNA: TGTGCCAGCAGCCCCTGGACAGGGGGTATGAACACTGAAGCTTTCTTT; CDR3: CASSPWTGGMNTEAFF
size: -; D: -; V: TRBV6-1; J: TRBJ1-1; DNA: TGTGCCAGCAGAGAAGGCGGGCTCTTGAACACTGAAGCTTTCTTT; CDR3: CASREGGLLNTEAFF
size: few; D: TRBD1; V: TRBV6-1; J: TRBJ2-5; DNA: TGTGCCAGCTGTGGTGACAGGGGCGTGGAGACCCAGTACTTC; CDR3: CASCGDRGVETQYF
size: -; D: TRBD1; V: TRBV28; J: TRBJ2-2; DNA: TGTGCCACAGGACAGGCCTACACCGGGGAGCTGTTTTTT; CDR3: CATGQAYTGELFF
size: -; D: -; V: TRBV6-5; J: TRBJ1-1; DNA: TGTGCCAGCAGTTACTCGTCAGGCGACACTGAAGCTTTCTTT; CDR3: CASSYSSGDTEAFF
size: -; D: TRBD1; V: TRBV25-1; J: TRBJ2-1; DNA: TGTGCCAGCAGTCCGGACAGGGCGGCCTATGAGCAGTTCTTC; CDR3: CASSPDRAAYEQFF
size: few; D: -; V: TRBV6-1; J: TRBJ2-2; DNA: TGTGCCAGCTCAGGGCAGGCGGACACCGGGGAGCTGTTTTTT; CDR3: CASSGQADTGELFF
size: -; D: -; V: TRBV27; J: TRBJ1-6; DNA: TGTGCCAGCAGGCCGGACAGAAATAATTCACCCCTCCACTTT; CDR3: CASRPDRNNSPLHF
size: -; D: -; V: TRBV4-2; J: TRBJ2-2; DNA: TGTGCCAGCAGCCAAGACAGGTCGAACACCGGGGAGCTGTTTTTT; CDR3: CASSQDRSNTGELFF
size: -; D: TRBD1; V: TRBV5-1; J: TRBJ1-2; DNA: TGCGCCAGCAGTTTAGACAGGGGAGATGGCTACACCTTC; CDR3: CASSLDRGDGYTF
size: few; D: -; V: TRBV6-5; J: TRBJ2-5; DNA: TGTGCCAGCAGTCCCTACGACGGGGGGCGCTGGACCCAGTACTTC; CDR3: CASSPYDGGRWTQYF
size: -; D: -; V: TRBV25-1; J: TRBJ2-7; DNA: TGTGCCAGCACCGGTCGGACACTCAAACCCAACGAGCAGTACTTC; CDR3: CASTGRTLKPNEQYF
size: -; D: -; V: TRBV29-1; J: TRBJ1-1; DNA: TGCAGCGTTGAACCCACTATGAACACTGAAGCTTTCTTT; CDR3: CSVEPTMNTEAFF
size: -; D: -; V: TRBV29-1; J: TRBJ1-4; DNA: TGCAGCGTTGAGGCAGAAACAAATGAAAAACTGTTTTTT; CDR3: CSVEAETNEKLFF
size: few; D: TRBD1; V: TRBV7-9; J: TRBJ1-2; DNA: TGTGCCAGCAGCCCCTCGACAGGGGGACTTGGCTACACCTTC; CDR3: CASSPSTGGLGYTF
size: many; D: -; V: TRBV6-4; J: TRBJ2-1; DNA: TGTGCCAGCAGTTCGACAGACTACAATGAGCAGTTCTTC; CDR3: CASSSTDYNEQFF
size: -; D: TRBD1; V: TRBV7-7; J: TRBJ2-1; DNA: TGTGCTAGCAGCACTCGACAGGGGACTGAGCAGTTCTTC; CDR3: CASSTRQGTEQFF
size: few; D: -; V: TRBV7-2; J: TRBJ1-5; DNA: TGTGCCAGCAGCGTCGACAGTTCCGAACCGCCCCAGCATTTT; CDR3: CASSVDSSEPPQHF
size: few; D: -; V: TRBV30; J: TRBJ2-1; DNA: TGTGCCTGGAGTGTGGGGAGCTCCTACAATGAGCAGTTCTTC; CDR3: CAWSVGSSYNEQFF
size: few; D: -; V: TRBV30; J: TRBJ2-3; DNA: TGTGCCTGGATGCGGGAAAGACGAGATACGCAGTATTTT; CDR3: CAWMRERRDTQYF
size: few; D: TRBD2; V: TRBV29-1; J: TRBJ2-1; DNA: TGCAGCGTTTCTCACCTAGCGGGCAAATATAATGAGCAGTTCTTC; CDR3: CSVSHLAGKYNEQFF
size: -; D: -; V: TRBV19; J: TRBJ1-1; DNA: TGTGCCAGTAGTATTGGAGGGGCGCGCACTGAAGCTTTCTTT; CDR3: CASSIGGARTEAFF
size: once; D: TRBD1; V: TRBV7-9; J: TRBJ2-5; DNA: TGTGCCAGCAGCTTTAAAATGCGTGGGACAGGGGAGAGAGAGACCCAGTACTTC; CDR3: CASSFKMRGTGERETQYF
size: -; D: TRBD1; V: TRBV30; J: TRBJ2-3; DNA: TGTGCCTGGAGGGGGACAGGGGATAGTCTAAATACGCAGTATTTT; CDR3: CAWRGTGDSLNTQYF
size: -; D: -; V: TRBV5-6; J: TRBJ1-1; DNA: TGTGCCAGCAGCTTCTACGGGAGAAACACTGAAGCTTTCTTT; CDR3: CASSFYGRNTEAFF
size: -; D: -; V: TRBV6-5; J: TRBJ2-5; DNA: TGTGCCAGCAGTGGACTCGGGCTCGAGACCCAGTACTTC; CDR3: CASSGLGLETQYF
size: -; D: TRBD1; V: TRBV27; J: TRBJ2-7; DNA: TGTGCCAGCAGTTTTGGACAGGCTCTTGGCGAGCAGTACTTC; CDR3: CASSFGQALGEQYF
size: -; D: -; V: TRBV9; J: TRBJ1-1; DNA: TGTGCCAGCAGCCCCACAGGGATTTTGATGGTGAACACTGAAGCTTTCTTT; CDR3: CASSPTGILMVNTEAFF